A selection of T cell receptor beta chains follows, all from one sample in a study of early T cells in non-severe SARS-CoV-2 infection. In TCRdb, the 5' RACE reads were re-called with MiXCR into one record per CDR3 protein. Of over 20,000 distinct CDR3 sequences listed, about 4.5% are singletons. The sequenced sample consisted of whole blood. All receptors come from an adult who was a healthcare worker with PCR-confirmed SARS-CoV-2 infection or an uninfected control (not recorded which). The CDR3 runs from the conserved cysteine through the conserved F or W.

>TRBJ1-5|TRBV7-9
CASSLTGSNQPQHF
>TRBJ2-3|TRBV6-5
CASSFGGDTDTQYF
>TRBJ1-6|TRBV10-3
CATQGEQGNSPLHF
>TRBJ2-7|TRBV6-5
CASSSGLAGFYEQYF
>TRBJ2-7|TRBV7-9
CASLSWGAGDEQYF
>TRBJ2-7|TRBV20-1
CSAKREPFPYEQYF
>TRBJ2-7|TRBV4-1
CASSQDPGFDYEQYF
>TRBJ2-7|TRBV6-1
CASRRALSYEQYF
>TRBJ2-1|TRBV7-3
CASSSGQSSYNEQFF
>TRBJ1-1|TRBV14
CASSQDGPYTEAFF
>TRBJ1-6|TRBV7-9
CASSSTRRASYNSPLHF
>TRBJ1-5|TRBV20-1
CSARVKGSNQPQHF
>TRBJ1-2|TRBV2
CASSKRSAQNGYTF
>TRBJ2-7|TRBV6-1
CASSVVGSRVYEQYF
>TRBJ2-1|TRBV6-5
CASGGTGPYNEQFF
>TRBJ2-7|TRBV19
CASSLRGSGQGLQQYF
>TRBJ1-1|TRBV7-2
CASSSWGANTEAFF
>TRBJ2-1|TRBV5-4
CASSPGQGQGYNEQFF
>TRBJ2-1|TRBV20-1
CSANDAGGPGEQFF
>TRBJ2-3|TRBV30
CAWRRDSLRDTQYF
>TRBJ2-4|TRBV11-2
CASSSAWGSKNIQYF
>TRBJ2-3|TRBV28
CASSYPGTQYF
>TRBJ2-5|TRBV7-2
CASSPSGGAVKTQYF
>TRBJ2-5|TRBV20-1
CSARGLAGETQYF
>TRBJ2-3|TRBV20-1
CSARDLRFGGTDTQYF
>TRBJ2-5|TRBV11-2
CASSSTSGRFHETQYF
>TRBJ1-3|TRBV12-3/TRBV12-4
CASTRQGSGNTIYF
>TRBJ1-1|TRBV5-1
CASTGDTEAFF
>TRBJ2-1|TRBV11-3
CASSPREGSGNEQFF
>TRBJ2-3|TRBV7-9
CASSPGGTDTQYF